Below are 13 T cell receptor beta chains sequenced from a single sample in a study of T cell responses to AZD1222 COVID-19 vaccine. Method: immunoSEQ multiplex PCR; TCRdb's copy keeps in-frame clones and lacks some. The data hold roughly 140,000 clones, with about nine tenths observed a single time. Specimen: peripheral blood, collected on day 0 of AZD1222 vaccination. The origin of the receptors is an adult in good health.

CDR3 bases: TGTGCCAGCAGCTTAGTGAGCCCGGATGGCTACACCTTC. Translation: CASSLVSPDGYTF. The chain links TRBV7-9 to TRBJ1-2; D gene uncertain. The CDR3 sequence is 13 residues long. The V end was cut by 1 base, the J end by 6 bases, with 9 bases between. Germline values: CDR1 SEHNR, CDR2 FQNEAQ (reference sequence).

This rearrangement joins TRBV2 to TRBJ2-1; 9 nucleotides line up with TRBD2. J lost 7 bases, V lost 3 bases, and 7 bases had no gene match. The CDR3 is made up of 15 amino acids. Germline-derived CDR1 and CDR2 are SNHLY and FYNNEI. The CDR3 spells CASSENSGSLNEQFF. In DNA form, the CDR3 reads TGTGCCAGCAGTGAGAATAGCGGGAGCTTAAATGAGCAGTTCTTC. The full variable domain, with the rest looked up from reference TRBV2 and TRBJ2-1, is EPEVTQTPSHQVTQMGQEVILRCVPISNHLYFYWYRQILGQKVEFLVSFYNNEISEKSEIFDDQFSVERPDGSNFTLKIRSTKLEDSAMYFCASSENSGSLNEQFFGPGTRLTVL.

The CDR3 loop is CATSRRGGYQETQYF. In nucleotides, the CDR3 is TGTGCCACCAGCAGACGCGGGGGGTACCAAGAGACCCAGTACTTC. The gene calls are TRBV15 and TRBJ2-5; 8 nucleotides match TRBD2. This CDR3 is built from 15 residues. Germline V gene data show CDR1 as LNHNV and CDR2 as YYDKDF (reference sequence). J was trimmed by 0 bases and V by 2 bases; bases with no gene match: 2.

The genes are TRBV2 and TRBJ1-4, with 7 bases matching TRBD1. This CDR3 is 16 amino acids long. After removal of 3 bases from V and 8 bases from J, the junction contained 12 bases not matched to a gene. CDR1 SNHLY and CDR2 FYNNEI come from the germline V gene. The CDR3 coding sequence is TGTGCCAGCAGTGAGACTTTGACAGGGACGGGAGAAAAACTGTTTTTT. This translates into CASSETLTGTGEKLFF.

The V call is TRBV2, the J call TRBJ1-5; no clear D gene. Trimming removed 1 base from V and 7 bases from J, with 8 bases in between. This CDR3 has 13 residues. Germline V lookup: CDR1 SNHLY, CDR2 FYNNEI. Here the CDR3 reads CASSEEPPQPQHF. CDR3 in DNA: TGTGCCAGCAGTGAAGAACCCCCCCAGCCCCAGCATTTT.

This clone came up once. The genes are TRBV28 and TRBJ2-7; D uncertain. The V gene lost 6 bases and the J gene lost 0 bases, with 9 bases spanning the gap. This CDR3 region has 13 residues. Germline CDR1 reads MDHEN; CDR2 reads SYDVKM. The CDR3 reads CASRYTDSYEQYF. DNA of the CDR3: TGTGCCAGCAGGTACACGGACTCCTACGAGCAGTACTTC.

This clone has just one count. CDR3 in DNA: TGTGCCAGCAGTAGGAAGAAGAGCGGGAGTCGCGACGAGCAGTACTTC. Translation gives CASSRKKSGSRDEQYF. The genes are TRBV7-9 and TRBJ2-7, with 8 positions matching TRBD2. V lost 6 bases, J lost 5 bases, and 15 bases stayed unmatched. This CDR3 spans 16 amino acids. CDR1 is SEHNR, CDR2 FQNEAQ, per germline (reference sequence).

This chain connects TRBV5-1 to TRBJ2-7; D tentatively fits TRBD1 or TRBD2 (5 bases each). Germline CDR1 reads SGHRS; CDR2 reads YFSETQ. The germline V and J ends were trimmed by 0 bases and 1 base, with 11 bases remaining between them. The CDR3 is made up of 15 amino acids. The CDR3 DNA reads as TGCGCCAGCAGCTTGGTGGGGGATGGGTCCTACGAGCAGTACTTC. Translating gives CASSLVGDGSYEQYF.

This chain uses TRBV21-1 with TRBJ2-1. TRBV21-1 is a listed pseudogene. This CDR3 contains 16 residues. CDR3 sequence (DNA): TGTGCCAGCAGCAAAGGAGAAATGGGACCCTCCAATGAGCAGTTCTTC. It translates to CASSKGEMGPSNEQFF.

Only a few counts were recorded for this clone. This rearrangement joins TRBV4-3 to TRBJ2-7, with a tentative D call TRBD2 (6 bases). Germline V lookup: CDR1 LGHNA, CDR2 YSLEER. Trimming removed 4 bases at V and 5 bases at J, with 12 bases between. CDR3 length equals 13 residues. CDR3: CASSRDFQDEQYF. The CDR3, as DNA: TGCGCCAGCAGCCGGGACTTCCAAGACGAGCAGTACTTC.

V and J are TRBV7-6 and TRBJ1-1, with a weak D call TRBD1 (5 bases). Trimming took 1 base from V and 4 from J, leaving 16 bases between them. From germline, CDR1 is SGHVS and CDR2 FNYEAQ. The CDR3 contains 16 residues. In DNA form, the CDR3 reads TGTGCCAGCAGCTTAGACAAGAGGGGAGGGGTCACTGAAGCTTTCTTT. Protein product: CASSLDKRGGVTEAFF.

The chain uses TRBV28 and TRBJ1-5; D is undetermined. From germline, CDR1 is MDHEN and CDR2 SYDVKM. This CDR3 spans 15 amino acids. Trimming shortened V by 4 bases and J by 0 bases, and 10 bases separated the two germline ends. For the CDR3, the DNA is TGTGCCAGCAGTTACTTACGGAATAGCAATCAGCCCCAGCATTTT. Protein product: CASSYLRNSNQPQHF.

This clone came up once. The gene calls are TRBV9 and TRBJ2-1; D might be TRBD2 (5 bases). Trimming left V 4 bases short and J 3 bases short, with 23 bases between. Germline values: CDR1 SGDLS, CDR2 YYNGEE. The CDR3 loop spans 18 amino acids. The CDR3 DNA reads TGTGCCAGCAGCCCCACCCTCTCTAGCTCAACTCGCTACAATGAGCAGTTCTTC. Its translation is CASSPTLSSSTRYNEQFF. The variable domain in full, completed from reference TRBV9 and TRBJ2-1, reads DSGVTQTPKHLITATGQRVTLRCSPRSGDLSVYWYQQSLDQGLQFLIQYYNGEERAKGNILERFSAQQFPDLHSELNLSSLELGDSALYFCASSPTLSSSTRYNEQFFGPGTRLTVL.